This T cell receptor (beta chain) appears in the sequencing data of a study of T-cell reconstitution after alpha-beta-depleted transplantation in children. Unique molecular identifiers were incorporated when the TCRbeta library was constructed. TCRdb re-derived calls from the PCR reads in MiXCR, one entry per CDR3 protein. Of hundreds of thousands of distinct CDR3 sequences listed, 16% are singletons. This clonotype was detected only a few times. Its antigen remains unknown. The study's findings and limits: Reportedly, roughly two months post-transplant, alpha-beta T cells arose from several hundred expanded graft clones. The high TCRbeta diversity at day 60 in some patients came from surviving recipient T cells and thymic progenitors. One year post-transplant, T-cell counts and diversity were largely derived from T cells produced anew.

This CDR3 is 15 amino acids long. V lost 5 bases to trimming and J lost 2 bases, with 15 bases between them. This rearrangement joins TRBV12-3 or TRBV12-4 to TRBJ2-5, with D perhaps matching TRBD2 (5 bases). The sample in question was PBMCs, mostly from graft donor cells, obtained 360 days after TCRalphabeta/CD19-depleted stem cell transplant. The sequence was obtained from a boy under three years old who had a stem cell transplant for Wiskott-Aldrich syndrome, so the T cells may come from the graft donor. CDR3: CASSPPRRTQETQYF. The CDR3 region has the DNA TGTGCCAGCAGTCCCCCTCGGCGGACTCAAGAGACCCAGTACTTC.